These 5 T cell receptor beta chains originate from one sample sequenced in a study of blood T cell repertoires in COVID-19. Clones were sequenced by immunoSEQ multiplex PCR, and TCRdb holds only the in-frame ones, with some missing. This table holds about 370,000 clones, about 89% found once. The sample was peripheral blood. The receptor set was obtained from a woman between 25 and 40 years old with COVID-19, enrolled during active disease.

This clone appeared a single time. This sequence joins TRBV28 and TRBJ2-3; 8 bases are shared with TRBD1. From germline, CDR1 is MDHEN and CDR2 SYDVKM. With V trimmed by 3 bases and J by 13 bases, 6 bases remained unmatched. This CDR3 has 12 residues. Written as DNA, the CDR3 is TGTGCCAGCAGTTTGACAGGGGAAATTAAGTATTTT. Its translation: CASSLTGEIKYF.

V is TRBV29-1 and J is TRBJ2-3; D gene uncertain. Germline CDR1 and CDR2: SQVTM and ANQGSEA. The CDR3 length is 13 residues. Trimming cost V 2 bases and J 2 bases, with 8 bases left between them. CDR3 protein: CSVEKESTDTQYF. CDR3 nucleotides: TGCAGCGTTGAAAAGGAGTCCACAGATACGCAGTATTTT.

The CDR3 DNA sequence: TGTGCCAGCAGCCAGATGACAGGTCAACAAGAGACCCAGTACTTC. It specifies CASSQMTGQQETQYF. V and J are TRBV14 and TRBJ2-5; D may be TRBD1 (6 bases). The V gene lost 3 bases and the J gene lost 2 bases, with 13 bases spanning the gap. The CDR3 is 15 residues long. CDR1 and CDR2 from the germline V gene are SGHDN and FVKESK.

In DNA, the CDR3 is TGTGCCACCAGTGGAAACGCAGCGGGTAGCACAGATACGCAGTATTTT. Its translation: CATSGNAAGSTDTQYF. V is TRBV24-1 and J is TRBJ2-3, with D possibly TRBD2 on 6 matching bases. The CDR3 length is 16 residues. V gave up 5 bases and J gave up 0 bases, with 14 bases separating them. CDR1 KGHDR and CDR2 SFDVKD come from the germline V gene.

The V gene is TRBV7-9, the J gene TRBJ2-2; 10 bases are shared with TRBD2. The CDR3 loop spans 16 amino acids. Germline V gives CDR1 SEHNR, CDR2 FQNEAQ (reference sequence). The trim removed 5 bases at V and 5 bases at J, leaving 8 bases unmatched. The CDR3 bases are TGTGCCAGCAGCCAGTGGGCTAGCGGGAGTACCGGGGAGCTGTTTTTT. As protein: CASSQWASGSTGELFF.